A few counts support the clone carrying this T cell receptor (beta chain). Antigen unknown. The PCR was carried out with 60 Vbeta primers and 13 Jbeta primers. The protocol was immunoSEQ multiplex PCR, while the TCRdb copy is restricted to in-frame clones and leaves out a portion. The repertoire holds 150,000 to 200,000 clones, with roughly 87% as singletons. These data are taken from a study of cytomegalovirus exposure and HLA in healthy donors. The germline V gene has CDR1 MDHEN and CDR2 SYDVKM. This CDR3 is 11 amino acids long. Trimming removed 7 bases from V and 8 bases from J, with 9 bases in between. The study, taken as a whole, reports: Later analysis showed most CMV-associated TCR beta chains appearing HLA-restricted. Relative to the roughly 690-donor mean, N-insertions were reportedly fewer in an Asian-associated ancestry cluster in a later analysis. The study listed 150 to 200 cytomegalovirus-associated TCR beta chains. The authors reported that TCR beta sequences could predict HLA-A and HLA-B alleles. These predictions were accurate for most subjects in the first cohort.

V is TRBV28 and J is TRBJ2-1; the D is unclear. This clonotype was sampled from a girl aged 10 to 17 in good health and CMV-seropositive. The sequencing input was PBMCs. CDR3: CASTGGDEQFF. The CDR3 nucleotides are TGTGCCAGCACGGGTGGAGATGAGCAGTTCTTC.